This TCR beta chain is drawn from a study of T cell responses to AZD1222 COVID-19 vaccine. The data were produced by immunoSEQ multiplex PCR, yet TCRdb's version contains in-frame clones alone and is incomplete. This table has about 130,000 clones, roughly nine tenths appearing once. Germline CDR1 KGHDR, CDR2 SFDVKD. There are 14 residues in the CDR3. Trimming cost V 4 bases and J 6 bases, with 15 bases left between them. The TCR was taken from an adult in good health. Source: peripheral blood, taken on day 0 of AZD1222 vaccination. The chain is built from TRBV24-1 and TRBJ2-7; no clear D gene. The CDR3 sequence: CATSDPKIPLEQYF. Written as DNA, the CDR3 is TGTGCCACCAGTGACCCAAAAATCCCCCTCGAGCAGTACTTC.